This TCR beta chain was sequenced in a study of response to subunit inactivated influenza vaccine. Each CDR3 protein is one row after TCRdb ran MiXCR on the RT-PCR reads. The data show more than 450,000 distinct CDR3 sequences, roughly 12% seen once. Germline V gene lookup returns CDR1 MNHEY and CDR2 SVGAGI. The CDR3 runs 15 residues. V lost 0 bases and J 5 bases, leaving 13 bases between the germline ends. Remarks on this clonotype: What it binds is not known.

Regarding the study as a whole: It was the authors' suggestion that each seasonal influenza vaccination recruits few new T cells.

This chain connects TRBV6-5 to TRBJ1-1, with a possible D match to TRBD1 (6 bases). This sequence was found in a man aged 45-65 years who received an inactivated influenza vaccine. The sequenced sample was PBMCs from blood, obtained on the day of vaccination. This CDR3 is CASSYSGGRGTEAFF. The CDR3 bases are TGTGCCAGCAGTTACTCTGGGGGCCGAGGAACTGAAGCTTTCTTT.